The entry below gives a single T cell receptor beta chain sequence along with its context. Libraries were prepared by immunoSEQ multiplex PCR; TCRdb keeps only in-frame clonotypes and omits some of them. The sample yields some 10,000 clones, 80% to 85% seen once. This sample is part of a study of graft-versus-host responses after intestinal transplantation. The germline V and J ends were trimmed by 4 bases and 7 bases, with 15 bases remaining between them. The CDR3 is made up of 14 amino acids. The chain links TRBV5-7 to TRBJ2-4; TRBD1 is a possible D gene (6 bases). TRBV5-7 is designated an ORF whose function remains uncertain. This receptor was taken from a human patient who received an intestinal transplant, so some T cells may come from the graft donor. Here the sequenced sample was PBMCs, taken nearly 500 days after intestinal transplant. Here the CDR3 reads CASSRGTVGNIQYF. CDR3 DNA sequence: TGTGCCAGCAGCAGGGGGACGGTAGGGAACATTCAGTACTTC.